Presented here are 30 T cell receptor beta chains from one specimen sequenced in a study of T-cell memory formation after mild COVID-19. TCRdb independently ran MiXCR on the 5' RACE reads; one entry per CDR3 protein. Counted here are around 440,000 distinct CDR3 sequences, roughly 18% occurring once; the ten biggest clones make up approximately 13%. Sequencing was carried out using PBMCs or a T cell subset sorted from them (not recorded which). The source of these receptors is an adult woman who had mild COVID-19 (a few samples of this study predate the infection). Cell type and time point are not known.

This clonotype occurred a few times. The chain joins TRBV12-3 or TRBV12-4 to TRBJ2-7; 8 bases are a match to TRBD2. The CDR3 loop spans 16 amino acids. With V trimmed by 5 bases and J by 2 bases, 11 bases remained unmatched. The CDR3, as DNA: TGTGCCAGCAGTCCTCACCTGACTAGCGTAACCTACGAGCAGTACTTC. It codes for CASSPHLTSVTYEQYF.

The rearrangement joins TRBV27 to TRBJ2-7; no clear D gene. The germline V gene encodes CDR1 MNHEY and CDR2 SMNVEV (reference sequence). Trimming cost V 2 bases and J 5 bases, with 10 bases left between them. The CDR3 is made up of 13 amino acids. The CDR3 region is CASSLDRLHEQYF. Here the CDR3 DNA reads TGTGCCAGCAGTTTAGACCGGCTCCACGAGCAGTACTTC.

The rearrangement links TRBV6-1 to TRBJ1-5; D call uncertain. V lost 5 bases and J lost 7, with 15 bases in between. The CDR3 has 14 residues. CDR1 and CDR2 from the germline V gene are MNHNS and SASEGT. DNA for the CDR3: TGTGCCAGCAGTCCGACTTGGATTGGGCAGCCCCAGCATTTT. It specifies CASSPTWIGQPQHF.

The chain uses TRBV7-9 and TRBJ2-5, with D perhaps matching TRBD2 (5 bases). Germline CDR1 SEHNR, CDR2 FQNEAQ (reference sequence). V was clipped by 1 base and J by 1 base, with 16 bases between them. The CDR3 is 17 residues long. The CDR3 nucleotides are TGTGCCAGCAGCTTAGTTGAAGCGGTCCTGACCCAAGAGACCCAGTACTTC. It specifies CASSLVEAVLTQETQYF.

This clonotype came up a few times. V is TRBV27 and J is TRBJ1-1, with D possibly matching TRBD1 (6 bases). Germline CDR1 reads MNHEY; CDR2 reads SMNVEV (reference sequence). The CDR3 has 13 residues. Trimming removed 3 bases from V and 5 bases from J, with 10 bases in between. The CDR3 loop is CASSFQGQTEAFF. In DNA form, the CDR3 reads TGTGCCAGCAGTTTCCAGGGGCAGACTGAAGCTTTCTTT.

The chain carries TRBV5-5 and TRBJ2-7, with D possibly called TRBD1 or TRBD2 (5 bases each). This CDR3 comprises 14 residues. Germline V gene sequence: CDR1 SGHKS, CDR2 YYEKEE (reference sequence). V lost 4 bases and J lost 1, with 12 bases in between. CDR3 DNA: TGTGCCAGCAGCGACGACTGGGGGTCCTACGAGCAGTACTTC. Translation gives CASSDDWGSYEQYF.

CDR3 nucleotides: TGTGCCAGCAGATCCACAGGGACGGGCTTCACTGAAGCTTTCTTT. Its protein product is CASRSTGTGFTEAFF. This rearrangement joins TRBV27 to TRBJ1-1; the D gene is possibly TRBD1 (6 bases). The CDR3 runs to 15 residues. Germline CDR1 is MNHEY and CDR2 is SMNVEV (reference sequence). V gave up 6 bases and J gave up 4 bases, with 18 bases separating them.

This clonotype was counted between two and nine times. The rearrangement links TRBV20-1 to TRBJ1-3; 10 nucleotides line up with TRBD1. This CDR3 contains 16 residues. From germline, CDR1 is DFQATT and CDR2 SNEGSKA (reference sequence). Trimming took 5 bases from V and 0 from J; bases not matched to a gene: 7. CDR3 residues: CSAPGTGVNSGNTIYF. CDR3 nucleotides: TGCAGTGCTCCCGGGACAGGGGTTAACTCTGGAAACACCATATATTTT.

V is TRBV7-9 and J is TRBJ2-2, with TRBD1 as a possible D gene (6 bases). The germline V gene encodes CDR1 SEHNR and CDR2 FQNEAQ (reference sequence). This CDR3 has 15 residues. Trimming shortened V by 5 bases and J by 1 base, and 11 bases separated the two germline ends. CDR3: CASSTRGQNTGELFF. The CDR3 DNA follows: TGTGCCAGCAGCACCAGGGGACAGAACACCGGGGAGCTGTTTTTT.

The chain combines TRBV7-6 with TRBJ2-2; D is uncertain. V lost 5 bases and J lost 6, with 7 bases in between. Germline V gene data show CDR1 as SGHVS and CDR2 as FNYEAQ. The CDR3 sequence is 12 residues long. The CDR3 loop reads CASSIKAGELFF. The DNA for the CDR3 is TGTGCCAGCAGCATCAAAGCCGGGGAGCTGTTTTTT.

In this sample, this clonotype turned up a few times. The V call is TRBV7-3, the J call TRBJ2-3; D not certain. Germline loops: CDR1 SGHTA, CDR2 FQGTGA. This CDR3 has 14 residues. The V end was cut by 5 bases, the J end by 0 bases, with 9 bases between. The CDR3: CASSTAGSTDTQYF. The DNA of the CDR3 is TGTGCCAGCAGCACGGCCGGTAGCACAGATACGCAGTATTTT.

This clonotype was seen ten or more times. V usage is TRBV10-3 and J usage is TRBJ1-1, with unresolved D. Germline lookup yields CDR1 ENHRY and CDR2 SYGVKD. The V end lost 2 bases, the J end lost 0 bases, and 7 bases lay between the germline ends. The CDR3 has 14 residues. The CDR3 is CAISEGALNTEAFF. The CDR3 bases are TGTGCCATCAGTGAGGGAGCTTTGAACACTGAAGCTTTCTTT.

This clonotype showed up many times. The CDR3 DNA reads as TGTGCCAGCAGCCCAGAGGTAGCCAAAAACATTCAGTACTTC. Protein product: CASSPEVAKNIQYF. The chain is built from TRBV7-2 and TRBJ2-4, with D uncertain. The V end was cut by 5 bases, the J end by 0 bases, with 8 bases between. The CDR3 has 14 amino acids. Germline V lookup: CDR1 SGHTA, CDR2 FQGNSA.

This clonotype has only a few counts. The CDR3 DNA reads TGCGCCAGCAGTTGGGGAGCGGCGAGCTCCTACGAGCAGTACTTC. Translation: CASSWGAASSYEQYF. The rearrangement links TRBV5-1 to TRBJ2-7, with a tentative D call TRBD2 (5 bases). The V gene's germline CDR1 is SGHRS and CDR2 YFSETQ. This CDR3 is 15 amino acids long. The V end was cut by 5 bases, the J end by 0 bases, with 15 bases between. The full variable domain, in which reference TRBV5-1 and TRBJ2-7 provide the parts outside the CDR3, is KAGVTQTPRYLIKTRGQQVTLSCSPISGHRSVSWYQQTPGQGLQFLFEYFSETQRNKGNFPGRFSGRQFSNSRSEMNVSTLELGDSALYLCASSWGAASSYEQYFGPGTRLTVT.

This clonotype was observed many times. This sequence joins TRBV27 and TRBJ1-1; TRBD1 might be the D (6 bases). The CDR3 loop spans 14 amino acids. V was clipped by 2 bases and J by 5 bases, with 12 bases between them. CDR1 and CDR2 from the germline V gene are MNHEY and SMNVEV (reference sequence). The CDR3 here is CASSLDRRGTEAFF. CDR3 nucleotides: TGTGCCAGCAGTTTAGACAGGCGGGGGACTGAAGCTTTCTTT.

V is TRBV5-1 and J is TRBJ2-5, with D unclear. Trimming stripped 0 bases from V and 0 bases from J, with 12 bases between. Germline CDR1 is SGHRS and CDR2 is YFSETQ. The CDR3 consists of 16 residues. The CDR3 spells CASSLGGRGYQETQYF. The CDR3 DNA reads as TGCGCCAGCAGCTTGGGTGGGCGCGGTTACCAAGAGACCCAGTACTTC.

J is TRBJ2-7 and V is TRBV3-1; D is ambiguous. This CDR3 has 13 residues. The germline V and J ends were trimmed by 1 base and 4 bases, with 8 bases remaining between them. The germline V gene encodes CDR1 LGHDT and CDR2 YNNKEL (reference sequence). This CDR3 is CASSQGPRYEQYF. In DNA, the CDR3 is TGTGCCAGCAGCCAAGGCCCCAGGTACGAGCAGTACTTC.

The chain carries TRBV11-1 and TRBJ2-1; 7 bases align to TRBD1. The ends lost 3 bases at V and 4 bases at J; junction bases unmatched: 3. CDR1 and CDR2 from the germline V gene are SGHAT and FQDESV (reference sequence). The CDR3 totals 14 residues. CDR3 in DNA: TGTGCCAGCAGCTTTCAACAGGGGTACAATGAGCAGTTCTTC. Protein: CASSFQQGYNEQFF. Combining the CDR3 with reference TRBV11-1 and TRBJ2-1 gives the whole variable domain EAEVAQSPRYKITEKSQAVAFWCDPISGHATLYWYRQILGQGPELLVQFQDESVVDDSQLPKDRFSAERLKGVDSTLKIQPAELGDSAMYLCASSFQQGYNEQFFGPGTRLTVL.

The V call is TRBV4-3, the J call TRBJ2-7, with 8 bases aligning to TRBD2. The length of the CDR3 is 14 residues. The V and J ends lost 3 bases and 7 bases, in that order; junction bases with no gene match: 8. Germline V gene sequence: CDR1 LGHNA, CDR2 YSLEER. This chain's CDR3 is CASSHSGRAGEQYF. CDR3 in DNA: TGCGCCAGCAGCCACTCCGGGAGGGCGGGGGAGCAGTACTTC.

The V gene is TRBV7-9, the J gene TRBJ1-2; TRBD1 agrees at 9 bases. The CDR3 length is 18 residues. J gave up 0 bases and V 5 bases, and 13 bases lay outside the gene matches. Per the germline V gene, CDR1 is SEHNR and CDR2 is FQNEAQ (reference sequence). CDR3 protein: CASSGLRTGAEANYGYTF. Here the CDR3 DNA reads TGTGCCAGCAGCGGGCTGCGGACAGGGGCCGAAGCTAACTATGGCTACACCTTC.

This clonotype was observed a few times. The chain has TRBV20-1 and TRBJ2-3; possible D gene TRBD2, 5 bases. CDR1 and CDR2 (germline): DFQATT, SNEGSKA (reference sequence). The V and J ends lost 5 bases and 3 bases respectively, with 12 bases between them. The CDR3 contains 13 residues. The CDR3, as DNA: TGCAGTGCTCCCTCCACTAGAACAGATACGCAGTATTTT. Its protein is CSAPSTRTDTQYF.

The sample holds a few counts of this clonotype. The chain combines TRBV29-1 with TRBJ2-1; no clear D gene. The CDR3 loop spans 13 amino acids. V shed 4 bases and J shed 9 bases, with 16 bases lying between them. CDR1 SQVTM and CDR2 ANQGSEA come from the germline V gene. This CDR3 is CSVGGRVGSEQFF. The CDR3 DNA is TGCAGCGTTGGGGGTAGGGTAGGGTCTGAGCAGTTCTTC.

The chain has TRBV6-5 and TRBJ1-4; TRBD1 is a possible D gene (6 bases). The CDR3 has 13 amino acids. The ends were cut back, 2 bases at V and 5 bases at J, with 6 bases in the middle. CDR1 and CDR2 (germline): MNHEY, SVGAGI. As DNA, the CDR3 is TGTGCCAGCAGTTACCAGGGGAATGAAAAACTGTTTTTT. Amino acids: CASSYQGNEKLFF.

The chain is built from TRBV28 and TRBJ2-1; 7 positions match TRBD1. This CDR3 has 17 residues. The germline CDR1 and CDR2 sequences are MDHEN and SYDVKM. V dropped 5 bases and J dropped 1; count of bases not matched to a gene: 11. CDR3 bases: TGTGCCAGCAGTATTATGCAAGGACAGGTTTCCTACAATGAGCAGTTCTTC. Protein sequence: CASSIMQGQVSYNEQFF.

CDR3 nucleotide sequence: TGTGCCAGCAGTTTTTCCGCTCGTCCCAGGGCCGACAATGAGCAGTTCTTC. Translated, it gives CASSFSARPRADNEQFF. V is TRBV12-3 or TRBV12-4 and J is TRBJ2-1, with D maybe TRBD1 (5 bases). The CDR3 loop spans 17 amino acids. V lost 3 bases to trimming and J lost 5 bases, with 20 bases between them.

This chain links TRBV5-5 with TRBJ1-2, with 8 positions matching TRBD1. The CDR3 length is 13 residues. The germline V gene encodes CDR1 SGHKS and CDR2 YYEKEE (reference sequence). With 6 bases clipped from V and 3 bases from J, the junction kept 4 bases outside the gene matches. CDR3 region: CASTRTGHYGYTF. As DNA, the CDR3 is TGTGCCAGCACCCGGACAGGGCACTATGGCTACACCTTC.

The V call is TRBV20-1, the J call TRBJ1-2, with a tentative D call TRBD1 (6 bases). Germline V lookup: CDR1 DFQATT, CDR2 SNEGSKA (reference sequence). The V and J ends lost 5 bases and 2 bases respectively, with 12 bases between them. The CDR3 spans 13 residues. The CDR3 nucleotides are TGCAGTGCTTCCTGGGACACCAACTATGGCTACACCTTC. Translated: CSASWDTNYGYTF.

The chain recombines TRBV5-1 with TRBJ1-1, with D hard to call. The V gene's germline CDR1 is SGHRS and CDR2 YFSETQ. The CDR3 length is 16 residues. V lost 1 base and J 1 base, leaving 14 bases between the germline ends. The CDR3 sequence: CASSLSTVGSNTEAFF. In nucleotides, the CDR3 is TGCGCCAGCAGCTTGTCCACAGTCGGGTCGAACACTGAAGCTTTCTTT.

This clonotype has at least ten counts. This chain joins TRBV7-9 and TRBJ1-6; D remains unclear. The germline V and J ends were trimmed by 1 base and 7 bases, with 8 bases remaining between them. The CDR3 runs to 14 residues. CDR1 and CDR2 from the germline V gene are SEHNR and FQNEAQ (reference sequence). The CDR3 DNA reads TGTGCCAGCAGCTTAGAAACGGAAAATTCACCCCTCCACTTT. It codes for CASSLETENSPLHF.

In this sample, this clonotype turned up a few times. The V call is TRBV29-1, the J call TRBJ2-2; D is perhaps TRBD2 (6 bases). With 2 bases removed from V and 5 bases from J, the gap between germline ends came to 18 bases. The CDR3 contains 16 residues. Germline V gene lookup returns CDR1 SQVTM and CDR2 ANQGSEA. The CDR3 region is CSVEIPGEGLTGELFF. CDR3 DNA: TGCAGCGTTGAAATTCCGGGGGAAGGTTTGACCGGGGAGCTGTTTTTT.